The subject of this entry is one T cell receptor beta chain. The target antigen is unknown. PCR used 60 Vbeta primers and 13 Jbeta primers. Measured with immunoSEQ multiplex PCR; TCRdb has only the in-frame clones, and not every one. The sample shows about 160,000 clones, 75% to 90% of them seen only once. This sample was taken from a study of cytomegalovirus exposure and HLA in healthy donors. Study in general: Earlier work reported approximately 110 million unique TCR beta sequences from 150 million to 200 million T cells.

General study findings and limits: Later on, a genetic analysis was performed. It linked a missense variant in DCLRE1C with V- and J-gene trimming of TCR beta.

The specimen was PBMCs. The source of this sequence is a man aged 25 to 40 in good health and CMV-seronegative.

The CDR3 DNA reads as TGCGCCAGCAGCCCGAGGGGGGGCAGGGAGCAGTACTTC. It is translated as CASSPRGGREQYF. J is TRBJ2-7 and V is TRBV5-1, with a possible D match to TRBD2 (7 bases). Germline CDR1 SGHRS, CDR2 YFSETQ. CDR3 size: 13 residues. Trimming shortened V by 4 bases and J by 7 bases, and 15 bases separated the two germline ends.